These 7 T cell receptor beta chains were all obtained from the same sample, sequenced in a study of blood T cells in healthy people across ages. For the second PCR, which ran for about 7 to 11 cycles, a sample-barcoded 5' primer and a J-beta primer mix were used. TCRdb re-analysed the 5' RACE reads in MiXCR, keeping a single row per CDR3 protein. The sample shows 1.2 million to 1.5 million distinct CDR3 sequences, around 59% of them seen only once. The sequenced sample was blood. The origin of the receptors is a man aged 18-30 years in good health.

The chain combines TRBV6-1 with TRBJ2-7; the D is unclear. V shed 3 bases and J shed 3 bases, with 6 bases lying between them. This CDR3 contains 12 residues. CDR1 and CDR2 (germline): MNHNS, SASEGT. This chain's CDR3 is CASSDVRYEQYF. Written as DNA, the CDR3 is TGTGCCAGCAGTGATGTCCGCTACGAGCAGTACTTC.

This chain uses TRBV4-1 with TRBJ1-2; TRBD1 is a possible D gene (5 bases). The CDR3 is made up of 15 amino acids. Germline CDR1 and CDR2: MGHRA and YSYEKL. The V and J ends lost 0 bases and 4 bases respectively, with 12 bases between them. In nucleotides, the CDR3 is TGCGCCAGCAGCCAAGAGACAGCTTCCCCCTATGGCTACACCTTC. It encodes CASSQETASPYGYTF.

This clonotype showed up just a few times. The rearrangement uses TRBV7-2 and TRBJ2-4; D unresolved. The DNA end lines up better with TRBJ2-7; the J call may be wrong. CDR1 is SGHTA, CDR2 FQGNSA, per germline. The CDR3 spans 12 residues. For the CDR3, the DNA is TGTGCCAGCAACCAAAACGGTTACGAGCAGTACTTC. Encoded protein: CASNQNGYEQYF.

The chain recombines TRBV4-1 with TRBJ2-2; D unclear. The germline V and J ends were trimmed by 1 base and 2 bases, with 11 bases remaining between them. Germline V gives CDR1 MGHRA, CDR2 YSYEKL. The CDR3 is 16 amino acids. The CDR3, as DNA: TGCGCCAGCAGCCAAGGTTGGGGTGACAACACCGGGGAGCTGTTTTTT. It codes for CASSQGWGDNTGELFF.

The J gene is TRBJ2-5, the V gene TRBV29-1, with TRBD2 matching over 10 bases. After removal of 7 bases from V and 5 bases from J, the junction contained 10 bases not matched to a gene. The CDR3 loop spans 14 amino acids. Germline lookup yields CDR1 SQVTM and CDR2 ANQGSEA. The CDR3 DNA is TGCAGCGAACTACCTCTAGCGGGAGTGGAGACCCAGTACTTC. Its translation: CSELPLAGVETQYF.

V gene TRBV6-2 or TRBV6-3 combines with J gene TRBJ2-7; D is perhaps TRBD1 (5 bases). Germline V gene lookup returns CDR1 MNHEY and CDR2 SVGEGT. This CDR3 has 14 amino acids. V was trimmed by 2 bases and J by 4 bases, leaving 12 bases between them. CDR3 DNA: TGTGCCAGCAGTTACGATCAGGGCCTTTACGAGCAGTACTTC. Translating it yields CASSYDQGLYEQYF.

This clonotype came up a few times. V usage is TRBV20-1 and J usage is TRBJ2-5, with 9 bases aligning to TRBD1. Germline assignment: CDR1 DFQATT and CDR2 SNEGSKA (reference sequence). The trim removed 5 bases at V and 11 bases at J, leaving 18 bases unmatched. This CDR3 is built from 15 residues. The CDR3 nucleotides read TGCAGTGCTCACAGGGGGCCCAGAGCAGTTGGGGAGCAGTACTTC. Its translation: CSAHRGPRAVGEQYF.